In its sample, the clone carrying this TCR beta chain was seen a few times. Its antigen is not identified. This sample is part of a study of response to subunit inactivated influenza vaccine. Study-level findings and limits: Seasonal influenza vaccination, on each occasion, was suggested by the authors to recruit few new T cells.

Germline CDR1 and CDR2: SGDLS and YYNGEE. Unmatched junction bases numbered 6, after V lost 0 bases and J lost 8 bases. This CDR3 has 14 residues. A single record per CDR3 protein comes from TCRdb applying MiXCR to the RT-PCR reads. The repertoire consists of over 150,000 distinct CDR3 sequences, with about 10% occurring once and the leading ten covering about 40%. The sequencing here drew on CD8+ T cells sorted from PBMCs, taken about 24 months after vaccination. The clonotype was recovered from a man between 50 and 75 years old who received an inactivated influenza vaccine. The chain joins TRBV9 to TRBJ1-2; 8 positions agree with TRBD1. CDR3 sequence: CASSVAGGARGYTF. CDR3 DNA sequence: TGTGCCAGCAGCGTAGCAGGGGGCGCAAGGGGCTACACCTTC.